This entry concerns a single T cell receptor beta chain. Its antigen is not known. This specimen belongs to a study of T cells in Graves' hyperthyroidism and ophthalmopathy. Germline values: CDR1 SGHRS, CDR2 YFSETQ. Trimming removed 2 bases at V and 6 bases at J, with 17 bases between. CDR3 length equals 15 residues. Amplified TCR beta CDR3 regions came from RNA transcripts. The primer set for the first-round RT-PCR of the TCR CDR3 was HTBI. TCRdb itself ran the multiplex PCR reads through MiXCR, one entry per CDR3 protein. The table records under 350,000 distinct CDR3 sequences, about a sixth of them present only once. General study results and limits: Blood also showed most of the thyroid clonotypes that were expanded above 0.001.

The TCR was taken from a woman aged 60-70 years with Graves' ophthalmopathy. The J gene is TRBJ1-1, the V gene TRBV5-1; weak D call: TRBD1 (6 bases). Sample: blood. The chain's CDR3 is CASSFNTGQGAEAFF. The CDR3, as DNA: TGCGCCAGCAGCTTTAATACAGGGCAGGGAGCTGAAGCTTTCTTT.